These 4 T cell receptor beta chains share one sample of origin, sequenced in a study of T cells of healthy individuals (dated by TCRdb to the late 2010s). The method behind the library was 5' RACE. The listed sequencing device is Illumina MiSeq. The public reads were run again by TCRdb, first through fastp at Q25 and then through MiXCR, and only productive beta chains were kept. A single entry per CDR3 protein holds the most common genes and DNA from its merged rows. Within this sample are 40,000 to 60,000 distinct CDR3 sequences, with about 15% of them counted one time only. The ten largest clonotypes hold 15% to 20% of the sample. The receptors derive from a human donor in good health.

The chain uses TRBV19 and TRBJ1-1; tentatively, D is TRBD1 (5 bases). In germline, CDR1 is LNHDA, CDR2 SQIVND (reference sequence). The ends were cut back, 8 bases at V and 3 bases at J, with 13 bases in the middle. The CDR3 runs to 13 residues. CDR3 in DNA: TGTGCCAGTCTGGGGGAGATGGACACTGAAGCTTTCTTT. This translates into CASLGEMDTEAFF.

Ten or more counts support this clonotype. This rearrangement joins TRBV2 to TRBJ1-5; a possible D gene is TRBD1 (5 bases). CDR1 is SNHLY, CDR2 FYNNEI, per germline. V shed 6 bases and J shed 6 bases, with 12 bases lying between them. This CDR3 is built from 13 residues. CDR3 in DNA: TGTGCCAGCAGCTTACAGGTTTCTCAGCCCCAGCATTTT. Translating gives CASSLQVSQPQHF.

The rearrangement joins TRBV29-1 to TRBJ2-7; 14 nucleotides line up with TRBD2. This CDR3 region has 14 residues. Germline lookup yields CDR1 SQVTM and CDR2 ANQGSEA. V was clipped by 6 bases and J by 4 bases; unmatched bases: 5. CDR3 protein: CSVLGLAGVYEQYF. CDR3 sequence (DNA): TGCAGCGTCCTGGGACTAGCGGGAGTGTACGAGCAGTACTTC.

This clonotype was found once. The CDR3 loop reads CASSYSWAEGDTEAFF. The CDR3, as DNA: TGTGCCAGCAGTTACTCTTGGGCGGAGGGCGACACTGAAGCTTTCTTT. The chain couples TRBV6-5 to TRBJ1-1; D remains unclear. CDR1 and CDR2 from the germline V gene are MNHEY and SVGAGI. The CDR3 loop spans 16 amino acids. V was trimmed by 0 bases and J by 3 bases, leaving 14 bases between them.